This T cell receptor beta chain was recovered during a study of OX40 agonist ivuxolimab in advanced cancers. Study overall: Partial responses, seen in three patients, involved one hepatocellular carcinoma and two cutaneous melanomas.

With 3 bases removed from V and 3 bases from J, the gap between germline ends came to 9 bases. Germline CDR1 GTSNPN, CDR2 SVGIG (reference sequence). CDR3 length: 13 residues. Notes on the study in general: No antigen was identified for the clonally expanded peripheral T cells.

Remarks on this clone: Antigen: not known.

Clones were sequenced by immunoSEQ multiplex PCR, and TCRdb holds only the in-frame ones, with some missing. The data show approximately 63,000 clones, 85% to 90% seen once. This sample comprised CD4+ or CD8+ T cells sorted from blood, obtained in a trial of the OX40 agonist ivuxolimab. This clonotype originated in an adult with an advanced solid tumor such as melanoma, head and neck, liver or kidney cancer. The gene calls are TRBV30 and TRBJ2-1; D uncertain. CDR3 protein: CAWSLTFYNEQFF. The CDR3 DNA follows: TGTGCCTGGAGCCTCACGTTCTACAATGAGCAGTTCTTC.